One and the same sample provided the 5 T cell receptor beta chains below, sequenced in a study of cytomegalovirus exposure and HLA in healthy donors. PCR used 60 Vbeta primers and 13 Jbeta primers. Repertoires were generated with immunoSEQ multiplex PCR, while TCRdb's copy carries only in-frame clones and drops some. The sample carries approximately 170,000 clones, around four fifths recorded once. The sequenced sample consisted of PBMCs. These receptors originate from a boy aged 2 to 9 in good health and CMV-seronegative.

This clone was seen only a few times. The rearrangement joins TRBV7-2 to TRBJ1-6; no firm D call. The CDR3 loop spans 16 amino acids. Looked up from germline, CDR1 is SGHTA and CDR2 is FQGNSA. V lost 5 bases, J lost 0 bases, and 11 bases lay in between. CDR3: CASSPTRSSYNSPLHF. The CDR3 DNA is TGTGCCAGCAGCCCAACTAGAAGCTCCTATAATTCACCCCTCCACTTT.

Remarks on this clone: Other DNA sequences from this sample encode an identical CDR3 as well. The chain links TRBV5-1 to TRBJ2-3; D call uncertain. Deletions cut 5 bases from V and 1 base from J, with 8 bases between. The germline V gene encodes CDR1 SGHRS and CDR2 YFSETQ. CDR3 length: 13 residues. The DNA for the CDR3 is TGCGCCAGCAGTTCTCAGGGCACAGATACGCAGTATTTT. This encodes CASSSQGTDTQYF. Using reference TRBV5-1 and TRBJ2-3 for the parts outside the CDR3, the full variable domain is KAGVTQTPRYLIKTRGQQVTLSCSPISGHRSVSWYQQTPGQGLQFLFEYFSETQRNKGNFPGRFSGRQFSNSRSEMNVSTLELGDSALYLCASSSQGTDTQYFGPGTRLTVL.

This clone was counted between two and nine times. The J gene is TRBJ1-4, the V gene TRBV19, with 8 nucleotides matching TRBD1. Losses at the gene ends were 5 bases for V and 8 bases for J; bases not matched to a gene: 10. There are 15 residues in the CDR3. Germline CDR1 is LNHDA and CDR2 is SQIVND (reference sequence). The chain's CDR3 is CASSADGTGREKLFF. The CDR3 region has the DNA TGTGCCAGTAGTGCCGACGGGACAGGAAGGGAAAAACTGTTTTTT.

This clone was seen only once. The chain uses TRBV19 and TRBJ2-1; D may be TRBD2 (6 bases). This CDR3 has 16 residues. Trimming took 0 bases from V and 4 from J, leaving 13 bases between them. Germline V gene lookup returns CDR1 LNHDA and CDR2 SQIVND (reference sequence). The CDR3 sequence: CASSIDISGFYNEQFF. The CDR3 DNA follows: TGTGCCAGTAGTATAGATATTAGCGGATTTTACAATGAGCAGTTCTTC.

This rearrangement joins TRBV27 to TRBJ2-6; 7 bases match TRBD2. The trim removed 4 bases at V and 4 bases at J, leaving 7 bases unmatched. Per germline, CDR1 MNHEY and CDR2 SMNVEV (reference sequence). This CDR3 is 16 amino acids long. The CDR3 bases are TGTGCCAGCAGTTCCGGGGGGACTCGAGGGGCCAACGTCCTGACTTTC. Residues: CASSSGGTRGANVLTF.